The 7 T cell receptor beta chains given below trace back to one sample, sequenced in a study of regulatory T cells in long-lasting Graves disease. iRepertoire HTBI primers and Arm-PCR of CDR3 regions built TCR beta libraries. TCRdb re-analysed the multiplex PCR reads in MiXCR, keeping a single row per CDR3 protein. The sample holds 420,000 or so distinct CDR3 sequences, around 17% seen once. As to time point: newly diagnosed GD, antithyroid drugs for less than 3 months. Isolated PBMC RNA provided the starting material for the TCR library. The same sample was also studied in work on T cells in Graves' hyperthyroidism and ophthalmopathy.

The source was peripheral blood mononuclear cells (PBMCs), collected at new diagnosis, from a patient treated with antithyroid drugs. These TCRs come from a woman between 18 and 30 years old with Graves disease.

The chain recombines TRBV5-4 with TRBJ1-1; 10 nucleotides align to TRBD1. V shed 4 bases, J shed 0 bases, and the junction held 0 bases outside the gene matches. This CDR3 has 14 amino acids. The V gene's germline CDR1 is SGHNT and CDR2 YYREEE (reference sequence). CDR3 sequence reads: CASSGTGVNTEAFF. The CDR3 DNA sequence: TGTGCCAGCAGCGGGACAGGGGTGAACACTGAAGCTTTCTTT.

V is TRBV10-3 and J is TRBJ1-1; 8 bases are shared with TRBD1. The CDR3 sequence is 15 residues long. V lost 4 bases, J lost 0 bases, and 4 bases stayed unmatched. The V gene's germline CDR1 is ENHRY and CDR2 SYGVKD. As DNA, the CDR3 is TGTGCCATCAGTGCGCAGGGGGCAATGAACACTGAAGCTTTCTTT. Translating it yields CAISAQGAMNTEAFF.

This clonotype was detected only a few times. A far larger clone is off by one base, so a read error is likely. J is TRBJ2-1 and V is TRBV27; 7 bases map to TRBD1. The CDR3 spans 14 residues. Trimming took 5 bases from V and 10 from J; bases not matched to a gene: 11. Germline V gene lookup returns CDR1 MNHEY and CDR2 SMNVEV (reference sequence). CDR3 residues: CASSPTGDPYEQFF. In DNA, the CDR3 is TGTGCCAGCAGTCCCACAGGGGACCCCTACGAGCAGTTCTTC.

A word on this clonotype: Since the CDR3 does not end with the conserved phenylalanine or tryptophan, this likely comes from a read error. This chain links TRBV19 with TRBJ1-5; no clear D. V lost 3 bases to trimming and J lost 3 bases, with 3 bases between them. Germline CDR1 and CDR2: LNHDA and SQIVND (reference sequence). The CDR3 totals 12 residues. CDR3 residues: CASSIPNQPQHL. For the CDR3, the DNA is TGTGCCAGTAGTATTCCCAATCAGCCCCAGCATCTT.

The chain links TRBV5-1 to TRBJ2-7; the D gene is possibly TRBD2 (5 bases). The V and J ends lost 1 base and 2 bases respectively, with 13 bases between them. The CDR3 extends over 15 amino acids. Germline V gives CDR1 SGHRS, CDR2 YFSETQ. CDR3 sequence reads: CASSLSGGKTYEQYF. CDR3 nucleotide sequence: TGCGCCAGCAGCTTGTCAGGAGGTAAAACCTACGAGCAGTACTTC.

This clonotype was counted at least ten times. The chain uses TRBV20-1 and TRBJ2-2, with D perhaps matching TRBD1 (7 bases). Trimming took 1 base from V and 5 from J, leaving 17 bases between them. CDR3 length equals 16 residues. The germline V gene encodes CDR1 DFQATT and CDR2 SNEGSKA (reference sequence). The CDR3 DNA sequence: TGCAGTGCTAGAGCCAAACCCCCAGGGGGGACCGGGGAGCTGTTTTTT. Translated, it gives CSARAKPPGGTGELFF.

The chain has TRBV5-1 and TRBJ2-7; TRBD1 is a possible D gene (6 bases). CDR3 length: 14 residues. Trimming removed 0 bases at V and 3 bases at J, with 10 bases between. Per germline, CDR1 SGHRS and CDR2 YFSETQ. CDR3 bases: TGCGCCAGCAGCTTGGCCACAGGGTTCTACGAGCAGTACTTC. Translated, it gives CASSLATGFYEQYF.